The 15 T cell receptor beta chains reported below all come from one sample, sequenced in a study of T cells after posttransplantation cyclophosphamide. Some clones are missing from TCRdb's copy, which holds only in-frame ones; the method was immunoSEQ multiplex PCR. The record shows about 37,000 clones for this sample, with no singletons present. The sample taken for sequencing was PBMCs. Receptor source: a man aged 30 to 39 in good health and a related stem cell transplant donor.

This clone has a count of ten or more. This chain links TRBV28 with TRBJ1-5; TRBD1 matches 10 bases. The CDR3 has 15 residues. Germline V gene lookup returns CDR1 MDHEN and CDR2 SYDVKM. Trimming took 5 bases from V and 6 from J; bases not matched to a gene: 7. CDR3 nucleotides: TGTGCCAGCAGTGCCCCGGGACAGGGGAGTCAGCCCCAGCATTTT. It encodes CASSAPGQGSQPQHF. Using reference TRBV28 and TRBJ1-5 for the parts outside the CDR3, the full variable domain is DVKVTQSSRYLVKRTGEKVFLECVQDMDHENMFWYRQDPGLGLRLIYFSYDVKMKEKGDIPEGYSVSREKKERFSLILESASTNQTSMYLCASSAPGQGSQPQHFGDGTRLSIL.

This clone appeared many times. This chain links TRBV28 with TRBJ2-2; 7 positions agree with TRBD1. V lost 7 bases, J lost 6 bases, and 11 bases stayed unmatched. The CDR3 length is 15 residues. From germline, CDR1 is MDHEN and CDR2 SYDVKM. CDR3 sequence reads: CASTILQGDAGELFF. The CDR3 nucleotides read TGTGCCAGCACGATCCTGCAGGGGGATGCCGGGGAGCTGTTTTTT.

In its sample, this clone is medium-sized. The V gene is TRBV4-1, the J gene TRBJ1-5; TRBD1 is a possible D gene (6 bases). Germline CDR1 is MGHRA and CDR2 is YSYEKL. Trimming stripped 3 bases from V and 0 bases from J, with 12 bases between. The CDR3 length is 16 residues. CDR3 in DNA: TGCGCCAGCAGCCAGGGGGCGGGCTATAGCAATCAGCCCCAGCATTTT. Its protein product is CASSQGAGYSNQPQHF.

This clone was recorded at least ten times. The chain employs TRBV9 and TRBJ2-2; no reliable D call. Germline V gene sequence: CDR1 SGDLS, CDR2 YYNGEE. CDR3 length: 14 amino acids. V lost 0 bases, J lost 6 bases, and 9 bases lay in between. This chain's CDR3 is CASSVAGRAGELFF. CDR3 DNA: TGTGCCAGCAGCGTAGCTGGCCGGGCCGGGGAGCTGTTTTTT.

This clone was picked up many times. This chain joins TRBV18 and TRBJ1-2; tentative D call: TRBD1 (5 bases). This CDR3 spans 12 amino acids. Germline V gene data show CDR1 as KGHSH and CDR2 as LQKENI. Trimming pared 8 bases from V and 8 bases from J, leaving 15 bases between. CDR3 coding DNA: TGTGCCAGCAGGGGCGGGGGAACCGGCTACACCTTC. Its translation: CASRGGGTGYTF. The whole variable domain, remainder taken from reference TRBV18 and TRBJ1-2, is NAGVMQNPRHLVRRRGQEARLRCSPMKGHSHVYWYRQLPEEGLKFMVYLQKENIIDESGMPKERFSAEFPKEGPSILRIQQVVRGDSAAYFCASRGGGTGYTFGSGTRLTVV.

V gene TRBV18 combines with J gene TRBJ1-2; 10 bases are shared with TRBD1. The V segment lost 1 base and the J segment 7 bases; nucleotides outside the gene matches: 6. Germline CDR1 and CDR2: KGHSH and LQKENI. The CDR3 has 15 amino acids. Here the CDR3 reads CASSPRGQGQGGYTF. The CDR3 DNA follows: TGTGCCAGCTCACCACGGGGACAGGGGCAGGGTGGCTACACCTTC.

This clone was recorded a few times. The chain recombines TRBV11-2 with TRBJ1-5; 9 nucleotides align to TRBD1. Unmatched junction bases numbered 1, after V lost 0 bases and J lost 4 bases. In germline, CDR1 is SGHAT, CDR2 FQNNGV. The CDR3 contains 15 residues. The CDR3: CASSLDGQGNQPQHF. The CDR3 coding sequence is TGTGCCAGCAGCTTAGATGGACAGGGGAATCAGCCCCAGCATTTT.

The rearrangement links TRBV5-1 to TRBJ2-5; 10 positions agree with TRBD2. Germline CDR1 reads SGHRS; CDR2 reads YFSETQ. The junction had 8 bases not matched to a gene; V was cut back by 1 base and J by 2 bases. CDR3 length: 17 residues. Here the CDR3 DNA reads TGCGCCAGCAGCTTGAGAAGCGGGGGGGTTCAACAAGAGACCCAGTACTTC. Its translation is CASSLRSGGVQQETQYF.

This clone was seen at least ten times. As DNA, the CDR3 is TGCGCCAGCAGCTTGGGTAGCGGGGGAACAGATACGCAGTATTTT. Its protein is CASSLGSGGTDTQYF. The rearrangement links TRBV5-1 to TRBJ2-3; TRBD2 matches 9 bases. Looked up from germline, CDR1 is SGHRS and CDR2 is YFSETQ. With V trimmed by 0 bases and J by 3 bases, 2 bases remained unmatched. This CDR3 contains 15 residues.

CDR3 sequence: CSVEGIRGTDTQYF. CDR3 sequence (DNA): TGCAGCGTTGAAGGAATCCGGGGCACAGATACGCAGTATTTT. The V gene is TRBV29-1, the J gene TRBJ2-3; D call uncertain. CDR1 is SQVTM, CDR2 ANQGSEA, per germline. The CDR3 length is 14 residues. Trimming shortened V by 1 base and J by 1 base, and 9 bases separated the two germline ends.

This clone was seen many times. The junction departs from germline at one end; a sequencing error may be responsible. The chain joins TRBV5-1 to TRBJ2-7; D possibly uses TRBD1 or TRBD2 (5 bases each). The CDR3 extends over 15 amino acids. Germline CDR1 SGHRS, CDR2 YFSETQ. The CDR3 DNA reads TGCGCCACCAGCCTAGAGAGGGGAAACTTGGACGAGCAGTACTTC. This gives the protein CATSLERGNLDEQYF.

The CDR3 is CASSPTTGSTGGYTF. DNA for the CDR3: TGTGCCAGCAGCCCGACGACAGGGTCGACCGGCGGCTACACCTTC. The gene calls are TRBV9 and TRBJ1-2, with 7 positions matching TRBD1. V lost 4 bases, J lost 8 bases, and 14 bases stayed unmatched. The CDR3 sequence is 15 residues long. Germline V gives CDR1 SGDLS, CDR2 YYNGEE. Full variable domain (outside the CDR3, taken from reference TRBV9 and TRBJ1-2): DSGVTQTPKHLITATGQRVTLRCSPRSGDLSVYWYQQSLDQGLQFLIQYYNGEERAKGNILERFSAQQFPDLHSELNLSSLELGDSALYFCASSPTTGSTGGYTFGSGTRLTVV.

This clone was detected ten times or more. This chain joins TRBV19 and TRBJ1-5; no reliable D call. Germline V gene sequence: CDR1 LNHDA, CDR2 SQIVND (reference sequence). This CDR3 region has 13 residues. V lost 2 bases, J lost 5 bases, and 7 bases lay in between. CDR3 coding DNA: TGTGCCAGTAGTATAATCAATGATCAGCCCCAGCATTTT. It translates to CASSIINDQPQHF.

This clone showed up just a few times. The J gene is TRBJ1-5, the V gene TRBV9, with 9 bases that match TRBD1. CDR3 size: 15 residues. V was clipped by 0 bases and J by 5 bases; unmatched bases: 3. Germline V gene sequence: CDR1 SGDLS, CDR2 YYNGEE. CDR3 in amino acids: CASSVAGDRDQPQHF. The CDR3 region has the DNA TGTGCCAGCAGCGTAGCGGGGGACAGGGATCAGCCCCAGCATTTT.

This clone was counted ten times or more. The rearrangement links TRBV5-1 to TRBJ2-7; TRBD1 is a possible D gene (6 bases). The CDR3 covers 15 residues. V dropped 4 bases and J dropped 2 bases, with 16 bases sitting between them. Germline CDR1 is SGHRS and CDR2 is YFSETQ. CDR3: CASSDLGRGPYEQYF. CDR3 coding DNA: TGCGCCAGCAGCGACCTAGGCAGGGGACCCTACGAGCAGTACTTC.